The source of this TCR beta chain is a study of T cells in Graves' hyperthyroidism and ophthalmopathy. Amplified TCR beta CDR3 regions derived from RNA transcripts. First-round RT-PCR of the TCR CDR3 relied on the HTBI primer set. One entry per CDR3 protein results from TCRdb running MiXCR on the multiplex PCR reads. Of around 400,000 distinct CDR3 sequences in the sample, more than 20% were seen once. This CDR3 region has 14 residues. Trimming took off 5 bases at V and 9 bases at J, with 14 bases between the two ends. This clonotype was seen more than once but under ten times. The target antigen is unknown. Study-level points and caveats: In blood, most of the thyroid clonotypes expanded above 0.001 were also present.

The clonotype originates from a man over 45 with Graves' hyperthyroidism. Sequencing used blood. The rearrangement links TRBV12-3 or TRBV12-4 to TRBJ1-6; D is possibly TRBD1 (5 bases). CDR3 sequence: CASSHRQTSSPLHF. The CDR3 DNA reads TGTGCCAGCAGTCATAGACAGACTAGTTCACCCCTCCACTTT.